A selection of T cell receptor beta chains follows, all from one sample in a study of OX40 agonist ivuxolimab in advanced cancers. Repertoires were generated with immunoSEQ multiplex PCR, while TCRdb's copy carries only in-frame clones and drops some. This repertoire shows 90,000 to 100,000 clones, less than 90% found once; its top ten account for 0.82%. This specimen consisted of CD4+ or CD8+ T cells sorted from blood, obtained in a trial of the OX40 agonist ivuxolimab. Receptors originate from an adult with an advanced solid tumor such as melanoma, head and neck, liver or kidney cancer. The CDR3 runs from the conserved cysteine through the conserved F or W. D genes are given only for firm matches. For some rows the clone size is stated as once, few or many, or as a class when expanded; others skip it.

clone size: -
D gene: -
V gene: TRBV5-6
J gene: TRBJ2-1
CDR3 protein: CASSFFGSSSYNEQFF
CDR3 DNA: TGTGCCAGCAGCTTTTTTGGGAGTAGCTCCTACAATGAGCAGTTCTTC

clone size: -
D gene: -
V gene: TRBV7-9
J gene: TRBJ1-2
CDR3 protein: CASRPQGTGGYTF
CDR3 DNA: TGTGCCAGCAGACCGCAGGGGACTGGTGGCTACACCTTC

clone size: -
D gene: TRBD2
V gene: TRBV18
J gene: TRBJ2-3
CDR3 protein: CASSPNSSGRDTQYF
CDR3 DNA: TGTGCCAGCTCACCAAATTCCAGCGGGAGGGATACGCAGTATTTT

clone size: -
D gene: -
V gene: TRBV11-2
J gene: TRBJ2-7
CDR3 protein: CASSLAPGAEQYF
CDR3 DNA: TGTGCCAGCAGCTTAGCCCCGGGGGCCGAGCAGTACTTC

clone size: -
D gene: TRBD1
V gene: TRBV19
J gene: TRBJ1-1
CDR3 protein: CASSPGTENTEAFF
CDR3 DNA: TGTGCCAGTAGTCCCGGGACAGAGAACACTGAAGCTTTCTTT

clone size: -
D gene: -
V gene: TRBV18
J gene: TRBJ1-5
CDR3 protein: CASSPERRNQPQHF
CDR3 DNA: TGTGCCAGCTCACCAGAACGACGGAATCAGCCCCAGCATTTT

clone size: -
D gene: -
V gene: TRBV7-3
J gene: TRBJ2-1
CDR3 protein: CASSQSSWSYNEQFF
CDR3 DNA: TGTGCCAGCAGCCAATCCTCTTGGTCCTACAATGAGCAGTTCTTC

clone size: -
D gene: -
V gene: TRBV19
J gene: TRBJ2-4
CDR3 protein: CASSKQGGADIQYF
CDR3 DNA: TGTGCCAGTAGTAAACAGGGAGGAGCGGACATTCAGTACTTC

clone size: -
D gene: -
V gene: TRBV7-8
J gene: TRBJ2-3
CDR3 protein: CASSLFNRETDTQYF
CDR3 DNA: TGTGCCAGCAGCTTATTCAACAGGGAGACAGATACGCAGTATTTT

clone size: -
D gene: -
V gene: TRBV7-2
J gene: TRBJ2-7
CDR3 protein: CASSSRQVSYEQYF
CDR3 DNA: TGTGCCAGCAGCTCCCGACAGGTCTCCTACGAGCAGTACTTC

clone size: -
D gene: -
V gene: TRBV9
J gene: TRBJ1-1
CDR3 protein: CASSAWGGSGTEAFF
CDR3 DNA: TGTGCCAGCAGCGCCTGGGGAGGGTCCGGCACTGAAGCTTTCTTT

clone size: -
D gene: -
V gene: TRBV28
J gene: TRBJ1-6
CDR3 protein: CASSLGGRNSPLHF
CDR3 DNA: TGTGCCAGCAGTTTGGGAGGGAGGAATTCACCCCTCCACTTT

clone size: -
D gene: -
V gene: TRBV5-6
J gene: TRBJ2-2
CDR3 protein: CASSFIFSTGELFF
CDR3 DNA: TGTGCCAGCAGCTTTATATTTTCGACCGGGGAGCTGTTTTTT

clone size: -
D gene: -
V gene: TRBV5-4
J gene: TRBJ2-7
CDR3 protein: CASSQGTAREQYF
CDR3 DNA: TGTGCCAGCAGCCAGGGAACAGCGCGCGAGCAGTACTTC

clone size: -
D gene: -
V gene: TRBV18
J gene: TRBJ2-1
CDR3 protein: CASSPMDSDEQFF
CDR3 DNA: TGTGCCAGCTCACCTATGGACAGCGATGAGCAGTTCTTC

clone size: -
D gene: -
V gene: TRBV4-3
J gene: TRBJ2-3
CDR3 protein: CASGRQAPSTDTQYF
CDR3 DNA: TGCGCCAGCGGCCGTCAGGCCCCTAGCACAGATACGCAGTATTTT

clone size: -
D gene: -
V gene: TRBV6-1
J gene: TRBJ2-2
CDR3 protein: CASRRGGPDTGELFF
CDR3 DNA: TGTGCCAGCAGGAGGGGGGGGCCGGACACCGGGGAGCTGTTTTTT

clone size: once
D gene: TRBD2
V gene: TRBV5-1
J gene: TRBJ2-2
CDR3 protein: CASSPGLAGGFEELFF
CDR3 DNA: TGCGCCAGCAGCCCGGGACTAGCGGGAGGCTTCGAGGAGCTGTTTTTT

clone size: -
D gene: -
V gene: TRBV18
J gene: TRBJ1-2
CDR3 protein: CASSPAGSENYGYTF
CDR3 DNA: TGTGCCAGCTCACCGGCGGGGTCAGAAAACTATGGCTACACCTTC

clone size: -
D gene: -
V gene: TRBV9
J gene: TRBJ2-6
CDR3 protein: CASSVAIGAENVLTF
CDR3 DNA: TGTGCCAGCAGCGTAGCGATAGGGGCGGAGAACGTCCTGACTTTC

clone size: -
D gene: -
V gene: TRBV7-2
J gene: TRBJ1-2
CDR3 protein: CASSPMDTYGYTF
CDR3 DNA: TGTGCCAGCAGCCCTATGGACACCTATGGCTACACCTTC

clone size: -
D gene: TRBD2
V gene: TRBV11-2
J gene: TRBJ2-2
CDR3 protein: CASSYGGMNTGELFF
CDR3 DNA: TGTGCCAGCAGCTACGGGGGGATGAACACCGGGGAGCTGTTTTTT

clone size: -
D gene: TRBD1
V gene: TRBV18
J gene: TRBJ2-5
CDR3 protein: CASQGDLETQYF
CDR3 DNA: TGTGCCAGCCAGGGGGATTTGGAGACCCAGTACTTC

clone size: -
D gene: -
V gene: TRBV7-6
J gene: TRBJ2-3
CDR3 protein: CASSWTNTDTQYF
CDR3 DNA: TGTGCCAGCAGCTGGACTAACACAGATACGCAGTATTTT

clone size: -
D gene: TRBD2
V gene: TRBV27
J gene: TRBJ2-3
CDR3 protein: CASSLSSGNWADTQYF
CDR3 DNA: TGTGCCAGCAGTTTATCGAGCGGGAACTGGGCAGATACGCAGTATTTT

clone size: -
D gene: -
V gene: TRBV10-3
J gene: TRBJ1-5
CDR3 protein: CAISDSANRENQPQHF
CDR3 DNA: TGTGCCATCAGTGATTCTGCGAACAGGGAGAATCAGCCCCAGCATTTT

clone size: -
D gene: -
V gene: TRBV7-8
J gene: TRBJ2-7
CDR3 protein: CASSPHISYEQYF
CDR3 DNA: TGTGCCAGCAGTCCTCATATCTCCTACGAGCAGTACTTC

clone size: -
D gene: TRBD1
V gene: TRBV5-4
J gene: TRBJ1-2
CDR3 protein: CASSLETGGGYTF
CDR3 DNA: TGTGCCAGCAGCTTGGAGACAGGGGGCGGCTACACCTTC

clone size: -
D gene: TRBD1
V gene: TRBV6-1
J gene: TRBJ2-3
CDR3 protein: CASSKWDSRTDTQYF
CDR3 DNA: TGTGCCAGCAGTAAATGGGACAGTAGAACAGATACGCAGTATTTT

clone size: -
D gene: -
V gene: TRBV19
J gene: TRBJ2-5
CDR3 protein: CASSIDRGETQYF
CDR3 DNA: TGTGCCAGTAGTATAGACAGAGGGGAGACCCAGTACTTC

clone size: -
D gene: -
V gene: TRBV30
J gene: TRBJ1-2
CDR3 protein: CAWSQSWGYTF
CDR3 DNA: TGTGCCTGGAGTCAATCATGGGGCTACACCTTC

clone size: -
D gene: TRBD1
V gene: TRBV18
J gene: TRBJ1-1
CDR3 protein: CASSPPSQTGYTEAFF
CDR3 DNA: TGTGCCAGCTCACCGCCAAGTCAGACAGGGTACACTGAAGCTTTCTTT

clone size: -
D gene: TRBD1
V gene: TRBV7-3
J gene: TRBJ2-1
CDR3 protein: CASSNGQGAYNEQFF
CDR3 DNA: TGTGCCAGCAGCAACGGACAGGGGGCCTACAATGAGCAGTTCTTC

clone size: -
D gene: -
V gene: TRBV14
J gene: TRBJ2-2
CDR3 protein: CASSQVGGPGELFF
CDR3 DNA: TGTGCCAGCAGCCAAGTTGGAGGCCCCGGGGAGCTGTTTTTT

clone size: -
D gene: -
V gene: TRBV28
J gene: TRBJ1-2
CDR3 protein: CASSWQGYGYTF
CDR3 DNA: TGTGCCAGCAGTTGGCAGGGCTATGGCTACACCTTC

clone size: once
D gene: TRBD2
V gene: TRBV9
J gene: TRBJ2-3
CDR3 protein: CASSVDGRFTDTQYF
CDR3 DNA: TGTGCCAGCAGCGTCGACGGGAGGTTCACAGATACGCAGTATTTT

clone size: -
D gene: -
V gene: TRBV4-2
J gene: TRBJ1-2
CDR3 protein: CASSPKAKPGVGDGYTF
CDR3 DNA: TGTGCCAGCAGCCCTAAAGCCAAGCCGGGGGTCGGAGATGGCTACACCTTC

clone size: -
D gene: TRBD1
V gene: TRBV19
J gene: TRBJ1-4
CDR3 protein: CASTLSGTGGGKLFF
CDR3 DNA: TGTGCCAGTACCCTATCCGGGACAGGGGGCGGAAAACTGTTTTTT